The entry below gives a single T cell receptor (beta chain) sequence along with its context. The target antigen is unknown. The sample belongs to a study of shared clonotypes between healthy human individuals. Overall study context: The donor pool was made up of a couple of women and three men aged 18 to 49.

Template for every sorted-subset replicate PCR totaled around 200 ng DNA, tens of thousands of T cell genomes. TCRdb's table, derived via immunoSEQ multiplex PCR, lists solely in-frame clones and lacks some. The data contain over 2,000,000 clones, around 95% of them singletons. The study's findings and limits: The study found lower generation probabilities in non-shared clonotypes than in those shared by all four donors. Sample collection involved blood only; tissue repertoires are likely different.

Germline V gives CDR1 MDHEN, CDR2 SYDVKM. With 7 bases removed from V and 7 bases from J, the gap between germline ends came to 8 bases. The CDR3 spans 11 residues. Cells designated naive CD8 were CD45RO-negative and were positively selected for CCR7, with terminally differentiated effector memory CD45RA+ cells excluded. The clonotype originates from a man in his late teens or twenties in good health. Some clones in this sample may be carry-over from other donors' samples. The rearrangement links TRBV28 to TRBJ2-1; D unresolved. The sample taken for sequencing was naive CD8+ T cells from PBMCs. This chain's CDR3 is CASTVRNEQFF. CDR3 in DNA: TGTGCCAGCACTGTCCGGAATGAGCAGTTCTTC.